This is a list of T cell receptor beta chains from one sample in a study. TCRdb recomputed calls from the RT-PCR reads with MiXCR, one row per CDR3 protein. This table has fewer than 800,000 distinct CDR3 sequences, 11% to 15% appearing once. The specimen sequenced was memory CD4+ T cells from blood. The receptor source for this set is a female donor in good health, serving as a healthy control. The CDR3 runs from the conserved cysteine through the conserved F or W. Each record gives: V gene, clone size, CDR3 length, D gene, J gene, CDR3 protein, CDR3 DNA. D genes are given only for firm matches. Part of the rows lack a size; the others show once, few, many or a class for expanded clones.

TRBV20-1	NA	18	NA	TRBJ1-1	CSARAVLPFKLMNTEAFF	TGCAGTGCTAGAGCGGTCCTCCCATTCAAACTTATGAACACTGAAGCTTTCTTT
TRBV28	few	12	NA	TRBJ2-1	CASARQRNEQFF	TGTGCCAGCGCACGACAGAGGAATGAGCAGTTCTTC
TRBV20-1	many	15	NA	TRBJ2-7	CSARDRPLSSYEQYF	TGCAGTGCTAGAGATAGGCCCCTTAGCTCCTACGAGCAGTACTTC
TRBV6-6	few	14	TRBD1	TRBJ2-7	CASTRGDRAYEQYF	TGTGCCAGCACCCGAGGGGACAGGGCCTACGAGCAGTACTTC
TRBV21-1	NA	16	NA	TRBJ2-7	CASSKSGTSPGYEQYF	TGTGCCAGCAGCAAGTCCGGGACTAGCCCAGGTTACGAGCAGTACTTC
TRBV9	few	17	TRBD2	TRBJ2-3	CASSAGTSGRESDTQYF	TGTGCCAGCAGCGCCGGGACTAGCGGGAGAGAGTCAGATACGCAGTATTTT
TRBV6-5	many	16	NA	TRBJ1-1	CASSYLTRGMNTEAFF	TGTGCCAGCAGTTACCTCACTCGGGGCATGAACACTGAAGCTTTCTTT
TRBV28	NA	14	NA	TRBJ2-3	CASSSPSLTDTQYF	TGTGCCAGCAGTTCCCCTTCCCTCACAGATACGCAGTATTTT
TRBV6-1	few	17	NA	TRBJ2-6	CASRTGTPKTGANVLTF	TGTGCCAGCAGAACCGGAACCCCGAAGACTGGGGCCAACGTCCTGACTTTC
TRBV7-8	NA	14	NA	TRBJ1-6	CASSFSGNDSPLHF	TGTGCCAGCAGCTTTTCAGGGAATGATTCACCCCTCCACTTT
TRBV6-5	NA	13	TRBD1	TRBJ1-4	CASSYRDSEKLFF	TGTGCCAGCAGTTATAGGGACAGTGAAAAACTGTTTTTT
TRBV5-1	NA	14	NA	TRBJ2-2	CASSFPVNTGELFF	TGCGCCAGCAGCTTTCCAGTGAACACCGGGGAGCTGTTTTTT
TRBV12-3/TRBV12-4	NA	14	TRBD2	TRBJ2-1	CASVTAGGANEQFF	TGTGCCAGCGTAACAGCGGGAGGGGCCAATGAGCAGTTCTTC
TRBV12-3/TRBV12-4	few	16	NA	TRBJ2-5	CASGPQRVTEGETQYF	TGTGCCAGCGGACCACAGAGGGTGACGGAAGGGGAGACCCAGTACTTC
TRBV27	few	12	NA	TRBJ2-1	CASSFLGREQFF	TGTGCCAGCAGTTTTTTAGGGCGTGAGCAGTTCTTC
TRBV28	many	16	TRBD2	TRBJ2-2	CASSRDYALSAGELFF	TGTGCCAGCAGCCGGGACTATGCGTTGTCCGCCGGGGAGCTGTTTTTT
TRBV30	many	16	TRBD2	TRBJ2-1	CAWSSLAGGPLDEQFF	TGTGCCTGGAGTTCCCTAGCGGGAGGCCCGCTCGATGAGCAGTTCTTC
TRBV18	NA	14	NA	TRBJ1-6	CASSLDINNSPLHF	TGTGCCAGCTCGCTGGACATCAATAATTCACCCCTCCACTTT
TRBV6-1	many	14	NA	TRBJ2-7	CASSGMRSSYEQYF	TGTGCCAGCAGTGGGATGCGGAGCTCCTACGAGCAGTACTTC
TRBV20-1	few	17	TRBD2	TRBJ2-1	CSARSLAGTSSYNEQFF	TGCAGTGCTAGGTCCCTAGCGGGAACAAGCTCCTACAATGAGCAGTTCTTC
TRBV5-1	few	13	NA	TRBJ2-1	CASSLESWNEQFF	TGCGCCAGCAGCTTGGAGTCGTGGAATGAGCAGTTCTTC
TRBV7-7	few	17	NA	TRBJ2-7	CASSLGDNRVRPYEQYF	TGTGCTAGCAGCTTAGGAGACAACAGGGTTAGACCCTACGAGCAGTACTTC
TRBV7-2	many	17	TRBD1	TRBJ2-2	CASSLSTGQGARGELFF	TGTGCCAGCAGCCTCTCGACGGGACAGGGGGCTCGCGGGGAGCTGTTTTTT
TRBV20-1	many	12	TRBD1	TRBJ1-2	CSAIMDRGQCTF	TGCAGTGCTATAATGGACAGGGGGCAGTGCACCTTC
TRBV7-9	NA	13	TRBD1	TRBJ1-1	CASSLVGGQEAFF	TGTGCCAGCAGCTTAGTGGGGGGACAGGAAGCTTTCTTT
TRBV6-2/TRBV6-3	many	16	NA	TRBJ2-2	CASRGPEASNTGELFF	TGTGCCAGCAGAGGGCCCGAAGCGTCGAACACCGGGGAGCTGTTTTTT
TRBV28	few	16	TRBD1	TRBJ1-1	CASTPPRGQGGTEAFF	TGTGCCAGCACCCCCCCGCGGGGACAGGGCGGGACTGAAGCTTTCTTT
TRBV11-2	many	15	TRBD2	TRBJ2-3	CASSFYGRAQDTQYF	TGTGCCAGCAGCTTTTACGGGAGGGCCCAAGATACGCAGTATTTT
TRBV18	NA	14	NA	TRBJ1-2	CASSTRTDPYGYTF	TGTGCCAGCTCAACGCGGACAGACCCCTATGGCTACACCTTC
TRBV6-6	NA	15	TRBD1	TRBJ2-7	CASSYSKDRGYEQYF	TGTGCCAGCAGTTACTCGAAGGACAGGGGCTACGAGCAGTACTTC
TRBV7-2	NA	15	TRBD1	TRBJ1-5	CASSFGDRVNQPQHF	TGTGCCAGCAGCTTTGGGGACAGGGTAAATCAGCCCCAGCATTTT
TRBV7-6	many	18	TRBD1	TRBJ2-2	CASSLFSPDRVWTGELFF	TGTGCCAGCAGCTTATTTTCCCCCGACAGGGTGTGGACCGGGGAGCTGTTTTTT
TRBV5-1	NA	14	NA	TRBJ1-5	CASSWGNGDQPQHF	TGCGCCAGCAGCTGGGGTAACGGGGATCAGCCCCAGCATTTT
TRBV9	many	13	NA	TRBJ1-3	CASQRGSGNTIYF	TGTGCCAGCCAAAGAGGCTCTGGAAACACCATATATTTT
TRBV6-5	many	12	NA	TRBJ2-7	CASSREGSAQYF	TGTGCCAGCAGCCGAGAGGGGTCCGCGCAGTACTTC
TRBV20-1	many	13	NA	TRBJ1-5	CSARDLRNQPQHF	TGCAGTGCTAGAGATCTGCGCAATCAGCCCCAGCATTTT
TRBV20-1	NA	17	TRBD2	TRBJ2-3	CSARATSGSKVTDTQYF	TGCAGTGCTAGGGCGACTAGCGGGAGTAAAGTCACAGATACGCAGTATTTT
TRBV5-1	NA	15	NA	TRBJ2-3	CASSLFGAGTDSQYF	TGCGCCAGCAGCTTGTTCGGGGCGGGGACAGATTCGCAGTATTTT
TRBV29-1	many	15	TRBD1	TRBJ1-2	CSATTTRGQNYGYTF	TGCAGCGCGACAACAACAAGGGGACAGAACTATGGCTACACCTTC
TRBV9	few	14	NA	TRBJ1-5	CASSVDPGNQPQHF	TGTGCCAGCAGCGTAGACCCTGGCAATCAGCCCCAGCATTTT
TRBV7-8	NA	17	NA	TRBJ1-5	CASSPGRRSSGNQPQHF	TGTGCCAGCAGCCCGGGGCGTAGGTCGTCGGGGAATCAGCCCCAGCATTTT
TRBV27	NA	16	NA	TRBJ1-2	CASSLGVDLLNYGYTF	TGTGCCAGCAGTTTAGGGGTAGATCTTCTGAACTATGGCTACACCTTC
TRBV5-8	NA	16	TRBD1	TRBJ1-2	CASSPGDLTGGYGYTF	TGTGCCAGCAGCCCAGGCGACCTAACAGGGGGCTATGGCTACACCTTC
TRBV6-1	NA	17	TRBD1	TRBJ2-5	CASSELVTGGLRETQYF	TGTGCCAGCAGTGAACTGGTGACAGGGGGCCTTCGGGAGACCCAGTACTTC
TRBV7-2	few	14	NA	TRBJ1-4	CASSLDRFNEKLFF	TGTGCCAGCAGCCTCGACAGATTTAATGAAAAACTGTTTTTT
TRBV10-3	many	13	NA	TRBJ2-1	CAISSAGDNEQFF	TGTGCCATCAGTTCCGCTGGGGACAATGAGCAGTTCTTC
TRBV5-4	NA	15	TRBD1	TRBJ1-3	CASSGGTGDSNTIYF	TGTGCCAGCAGCGGCGGGACAGGGGACTCAAACACCATATATTTT
TRBV6-1	NA	14	NA	TRBJ2-7	CASSDHGGFYEQYF	TGTGCCAGCAGTGACCACGGGGGATTCTACGAGCAGTACTTC
TRBV24-1	many	16	NA	TRBJ2-1	CATSDLRAGERNEQFF	TGTGCCACCAGTGATTTGCGGGCAGGGGAGAGGAATGAGCAGTTCTTC
TRBV29-1	many	13	NA	TRBJ1-2	CSVPTGSNYGYTF	TGCAGCGTCCCAACAGGATCTAACTATGGCTACACCTTC
TRBV27	NA	17	NA	TRBJ1-2	CASYPRAQGSWIYGYTF	TGTGCCAGCTATCCCCGAGCCCAGGGTTCTTGGATCTATGGCTACACCTTC
TRBV21-1	NA	16	NA	TRBJ2-1	CASSKTSGRGINEQFF	TGTGCCAGCAGCAAGACTAGCGGGAGGGGGATCAATGAGCAGTTCTTC
TRBV27	NA	14	TRBD2	TRBJ2-5	CASSGLAGLETQYF	TGTGCCAGCAGCGGCCTAGCGGGGCTAGAGACCCAGTACTTC
TRBV7-2	few	15	TRBD1	TRBJ1-1	CASSIRQGENTEAFF	TGTGCCAGCAGCATTAGACAGGGGGAGAACACTGAAGCTTTCTTT
TRBV20-1	NA	15	NA	TRBJ2-7	CSARGLTGIGTEQYF	TGCAGTGCTAGAGGACTGACGGGTATCGGTACCGAGCAGTACTTC